These 19 T cell receptor beta chains were all obtained from the same sample, sequenced in a study of blood T cell repertoires in COVID-19. The data were produced by immunoSEQ multiplex PCR, yet TCRdb's version contains in-frame clones alone and is incomplete. The table records 250,000 to 400,000 clones, 85% of them present only once. The sequencing input was PBMCs or T cells enriched from blood (not recorded which). These receptors all come from a woman under 40 who had been exposed to COVID-19.

V is TRBV29-1 and J is TRBJ1-1; TRBD1 is a possible D gene (5 bases). The CDR3 runs to 11 residues. Trimming pared 4 bases from V and 3 bases from J, leaving 6 bases between. Germline V lookup: CDR1 SQVTM, CDR2 ANQGSEA. The DNA of the CDR3 is TGCAGCGTTGGGGGGGACACTGAAGCTTTCTTT. This codes for CSVGGDTEAFF.

This clone was counted a single time. J is TRBJ2-1 and V is TRBV14, with D tentatively TRBD1 (6 bases). Trimming pared 1 base from V and 6 bases from J, leaving 22 bases between. CDR1 SGHDN and CDR2 FVKESK come from the germline V gene. This CDR3 contains 18 residues. Written as DNA, the CDR3 is TGTGCCAGCAGCCAAGTAAAACAGGGATGGCTCGGGGTCAATGAGCAGTTCTTC. Translated: CASSQVKQGWLGVNEQFF.

This chain joins TRBV21-1 and TRBJ2-2; TRBD1 was called by the table and not checked on the DNA. TRBV21-1 is a pseudogene segment. The CDR3 has 20 residues. The CDR3 reads CASSKRHGPKGTGDFGELFF. The CDR3 nucleotides are TGTGCCAGCAGCAAACGCCATGGCCCTAAAGGGACAGGGGATTTCGGGGAGCTGTTTTTT.

The chain employs TRBV5-5 and TRBJ1-5; maybe TRBD1 (5 bases). This CDR3 comprises 14 residues. V gave up 0 bases and J gave up 12 bases, with 16 bases separating them. Germline CDR1 and CDR2: SGHKS and YYEKEE (reference sequence). For the CDR3, the DNA is TGTGCCAGCAGCTTGGCAGGGTTTGGTACCCTCCAGCATTTT. The encoded protein is CASSLAGFGTLQHF.

The chain uses TRBV27 and TRBJ2-7; tentatively, D is TRBD2 (6 bases). V gave up 8 bases and J gave up 2 bases, with 19 bases separating them. Germline V gene sequence: CDR1 MNHEY, CDR2 SMNVEV (reference sequence). The CDR3 length is 15 residues. CDR3 in DNA: TGTGCCAGCTACCCAAGAGGAGGGTACACCTACGAGCAGTACTTC. This encodes CASYPRGGYTYEQYF.

The chain is built from TRBV10-3 and TRBJ1-6, with 9 bases fitting TRBD1. Unmatched junction bases numbered 5, after V lost 4 bases and J lost 7 bases. CDR3 length equals 15 residues. Germline assignment: CDR1 ENHRY and CDR2 SYGVKD. The CDR3 spells CAISATGTGNSPLHF. In DNA form, the CDR3 reads TGTGCCATCAGTGCTACCGGGACAGGGAATTCACCCCTCCACTTT.

V gene TRBV4-2 combines with J gene TRBJ2-7; D might be TRBD2 (5 bases). The CDR3 consists of 16 residues. CDR1 is LGHNA and CDR2 is YNFKEQ in the germline V gene. Trimming removed 0 bases at V and 3 bases at J, with 15 bases between. This CDR3 is CASSQDLGLAGYEQYF. CDR3 in DNA: TGTGCCAGCAGCCAAGATCTCGGACTTGCTGGCTACGAGCAGTACTTC.

V gene TRBV4-1 combines with J gene TRBJ2-7; D possibly corresponds to TRBD1 (6 bases). Trimming shortened V by 3 bases and J by 3 bases, and 12 bases separated the two germline ends. The CDR3 is made up of 14 amino acids. Germline-derived CDR1 and CDR2 are MGHRA and YSYEKL. The CDR3 nucleotides are TGCGCCAGCAGCCAGGGACGGGGACACTACGAGCAGTACTTC. This encodes CASSQGRGHYEQYF.

This clone was observed a few times. This chain connects TRBV7-2 to TRBJ2-2; D may be TRBD2 (5 bases). Germline CDR1 is SGHTA and CDR2 is FQGNSA. The V end lost 1 base, the J end lost 5 bases, and 11 bases lay between the germline ends. The CDR3 has 15 amino acids. The CDR3 loop reads CASSLVLGGTGELFF. CDR3 in DNA: TGTGCCAGCAGCTTAGTCCTAGGAGGTACCGGGGAGCTGTTTTTT.

This chain joins TRBV5-1 and TRBJ2-3; 8 bases fit TRBD2. The CDR3 spans 15 residues. Germline trimming cut 5 bases from V and 2 bases from J; bases unmatched to any gene: 7. CDR1 and CDR2 (germline): SGHRS, YFSETQ. The CDR3 DNA is TGCGCCAGCAGTTCCTTAGCGGGGAACACAGATACGCAGTATTTT. As protein: CASSSLAGNTDTQYF.

This clone was counted between two and nine times. This chain connects TRBV7-2 to TRBJ2-1; 10 bases are a match to TRBD1. Germline assignment: CDR1 SGHTA and CDR2 FQGNSA. V lost 1 base to trimming and J lost 14 bases; unmatched junction nucleotides: 8. The length of the CDR3 is 14 residues. CDR3 nucleotide sequence: TGTGCCAGCAGCTTAGAAAGGACAGGGGGAAGGAAGTTCTTC. Translating it yields CASSLERTGGRKFF.

The chain combines TRBV3-1 (or the pseudogene TRBV3-2) with TRBJ1-1; possibly TRBD1 for D (5 bases). The CDR3 runs 14 residues. Germline V gene sequence: CDR1 LGHDT, CDR2 YNNKEL (reference sequence). The V gene lost 0 bases and the J gene lost 7 bases, with 12 bases spanning the gap. The CDR3 here is CASSQEGGVNEAFF. The CDR3 DNA reads TGTGCCAGCAGCCAAGAGGGAGGGGTAAATGAAGCTTTCTTT.

In its sample, this clone was seen a few times. This chain uses TRBV9 with TRBJ1-3; D call uncertain. Trimming cost V 3 bases and J 4 bases, with 11 bases left between them. Germline-derived CDR1 and CDR2 are SGDLS and YYNGEE. The CDR3 contains 14 residues. This CDR3 reads CASSADTGGNTIYF. The CDR3 bases are TGTGCCAGCAGCGCCGACACGGGAGGAAACACCATATATTTT.

This sequence joins TRBV12-3 or TRBV12-4 and TRBJ2-7, with a possible D match to TRBD1 (6 bases). V was pared by 3 bases and J by 6 bases, with 9 bases between. CDR3 length: 12 residues. CDR3 DNA sequence: TGTGCCAGCAGTTTCGACAGGCTCGAGCAGTACTTC. Its protein product is CASSFDRLEQYF.

Details on this clone: The sample contains more than one DNA sequence encoding this CDR3. The chain couples TRBV4-1 to TRBJ1-1, with TRBD1 matching 9 bases. The CDR3 is made up of 14 amino acids. CDR1 is MGHRA, CDR2 YSYEKL, per germline. Trimming cost V 4 bases and J 2 bases; bases outside gene matches: 2. The CDR3 loop is CASSLGQGNTEAFF. In DNA, the CDR3 is TGCGCCAGCAGCCTGGGACAGGGCAACACTGAAGCTTTCTTT.

Turning to this clone: Germline and junction disagree at one end, which may indicate a read error. V is TRBV5-6 and J is TRBJ1-5; 9 bases are a match to TRBD1. Germline V CDR1 and CDR2: SGHDT, YYEEEE. This CDR3 spans 16 amino acids. The CDR3 protein is CARSLNDRGSNQPQHF. The CDR3 bases are TGTGCCCGCAGCTTGAACGACAGGGGGTCCAATCAGCCCCAGCATTTT.

J is TRBJ1-5 and V is TRBV9; D might be TRBD1 (5 bases). V was trimmed by 4 bases and J by 3 bases, leaving 14 bases between them. The germline V gene has CDR1 SGDLS and CDR2 YYNGEE. The CDR3 is made up of 15 amino acids. For the CDR3, the DNA is TGTGCCAGCAGCCGGGGGGGAGTCTTCAATCAGCCCCAGCATTTT. Translated, it gives CASSRGGVFNQPQHF.

V and J are TRBV28 and TRBJ2-7; 7 bases are a match to TRBD1. J lost 3 bases, V lost 8 bases, and 13 bases had no gene match. CDR3 size: 15 residues. Per the germline V gene, CDR1 is MDHEN and CDR2 is SYDVKM. The DNA of the CDR3 is TGTGCCAGCGGGGGTGGAACAGGGGTAATCTACGAGCAGTACTTC. Protein: CASGGGTGVIYEQYF.

V and J are TRBV30 and TRBJ2-1, with 9 bases that match TRBD2. Looked up from germline, CDR1 is GTSNPN and CDR2 is SVGIG (reference sequence). Germline trimming cut 0 bases from V and 8 bases from J; bases unmatched to any gene: 8. The CDR3 contains 15 residues. In DNA form, the CDR3 reads TGTGCCTGGAGTGTAGCAGCGGGGGGTAACGATGAGCAGTTCTTC. Translation gives CAWSVAAGGNDEQFF.